The 9 T cell receptor beta chains below all came from one sample that was sequenced in a study of blood T cell repertoires in COVID-19. Data came from immunoSEQ multiplex PCR; TCRdb stores just in-frame clones and leaves some out. Counted here are around 210,000 clones, around 80% occurring once; the ten biggest clones make up 5.5%. The sample was peripheral blood. Receptor source: a woman between 65 and 79 years old with acute or convalescent COVID-19.

V gene TRBV6-6 combines with J gene TRBJ1-2, with D perhaps TRBD1 (5 bases). CDR3 length: 13 amino acids. Germline V gene lookup returns CDR1 MNHNY and CDR2 SVGAGI (reference sequence). The V end lost 7 bases, the J end lost 4 bases, and 13 bases lay between the germline ends. In DNA, the CDR3 is TGTGCCAGCAACGTCCTCGGGGGCTATGGCTACACCTTC. As protein: CASNVLGGYGYTF.

The chain uses TRBV2 and TRBJ2-7; D may be TRBD1 (6 bases). Per germline, CDR1 SNHLY and CDR2 FYNNEI. V lost 11 bases and J 3 bases, leaving 14 bases between the germline ends. The CDR3 has 12 amino acids. The CDR3 loop is CASHRDIYEQYF. CDR3 coding DNA: TGTGCCTCTCACCGGGACATCTACGAGCAGTACTTC.

This clone came up once. The rearrangement links TRBV7-8 to TRBJ2-1; D may be TRBD2 (6 bases). Germline values: CDR1 SGHVS, CDR2 FQNEAQ. This CDR3 spans 15 amino acids. Trimming removed 2 bases at V and 2 bases at J, with 10 bases between. This CDR3 reads CASSLSSGPYNEQFF. CDR3 sequence (DNA): TGTGCCAGCAGCTTAAGTAGCGGCCCCTACAATGAGCAGTTCTTC.

This clone has just one count. This chain links TRBV2 with TRBJ2-1, with 10 bases fitting TRBD2. Germline assignment: CDR1 SNHLY and CDR2 FYNNEI. CDR3 length equals 14 residues. V shed 7 bases, J shed 6 bases, and the junction held 6 bases outside the gene matches. The CDR3 bases are TGTGCCAGCACCGAGCGGGAGGGCCTCAATGAGCAGTTCTTC. Protein: CASTEREGLNEQFF.

This clone was detected once. V usage is TRBV19 and J usage is TRBJ2-2; maybe TRBD2 (6 bases). V lost 5 bases and J 5 bases, leaving 12 bases between the germline ends. CDR1 and CDR2 (germline): LNHDA, SQIVND (reference sequence). The CDR3 sequence is 14 residues long. DNA of the CDR3: TGTGCCAGTAGTCCGGGGACTTCTACCGGGGAGCTGTTTTTT. It yields the protein CASSPGTSTGELFF. Filled out from reference TRBV19 and TRBJ2-2, the complete variable domain reads DGGITQSPKYLFRKEGQNVTLSCEQNLNHDAMYWYRQDPGQGLRLIYYSQIVNDFQKGDIAEGYSVSREKKESFPLTVTSAQKNPTAFYLCASSPGTSTGELFFGEGSRLTVL.

This clone was seen only a few times. This chain connects TRBV28 to TRBJ1-4, with 7 bases lining up with TRBD1. The CDR3 length is 17 residues. The V gene end was trimmed by 3 bases and the J gene end by 6 bases; junction bases not matched to a gene: 13. Per the germline V gene, CDR1 is MDHEN and CDR2 is SYDVKM. The CDR3 DNA reads as TGTGCCAGCAGTTTTATGGCAGGGGGTAATATCTATGAAAAACTGTTTTTT. Translation: CASSFMAGGNIYEKLFF.

V gene TRBV25-1 combines with J gene TRBJ2-1; D uncertain. The CDR3 sequence is 12 residues long. Trimming pared 7 bases from V and 5 bases from J, leaving 9 bases between. CDR1 is MGHDK, CDR2 SYGVNS, per germline. The CDR3 loop reads CASNLRHNEQFF. The CDR3 DNA reads as TGTGCCAGCAACCTGCGTCACAATGAGCAGTTCTTC.

CDR3 DNA sequence: TGTGCCAGCAGTTACTCGGGAGCTGGAAACACCATATATTTT. Its translation is CASSYSGAGNTIYF. The V and J genes are TRBV6-6 and TRBJ1-3; the D is unclear. Germline V lookup: CDR1 MNHNY, CDR2 SVGAGI (reference sequence). This CDR3 region has 14 residues. V was cut by 0 bases and J by 2 bases, with 5 bases left in between.

The rearrangement uses TRBV5-1 and TRBJ2-2; 7 bases align to TRBD1. V gave up 4 bases and J gave up 3 bases; unmatched junction bases: 9. The CDR3 is 16 residues long. The germline CDR1 and CDR2 sequences are SGHRS and YFSETQ. The CDR3 coding sequence is TGCGCCAGCAGCCTTTCAACAGGGGTAGACACCGGGGAGCTGTTTTTT. Translating it yields CASSLSTGVDTGELFF. The full variable domain, completed using reference TRBV5-1 and TRBJ2-2, is KAGVTQTPRYLIKTRGQQVTLSCSPISGHRSVSWYQQTPGQGLQFLFEYFSETQRNKGNFPGRFSGRQFSNSRSEMNVSTLELGDSALYLCASSLSTGVDTGELFFGEGSRLTVL.